Shown below are 23 T cell receptor beta chains from a single sample sequenced in a study of cytomegalovirus exposure and HLA in healthy donors. It was with 60 Vbeta and 13 Jbeta primers that the PCR ran. Assay used: immunoSEQ multiplex PCR; TCRdb lists only in-frame clones, some missing. Of about 180,000 clones listed, 81% are singletons. The sample consisted of PBMCs. The receptors were sampled from a woman younger than 35 in good health and CMV-seropositive.

This chain connects TRBV30 to TRBJ2-5; 11 bases map to TRBD2. Per germline, CDR1 GTSNPN and CDR2 SVGIG (reference sequence). V gave up 0 bases and J gave up 5 bases; unmatched junction bases: 5. There are 15 residues in the CDR3. CDR3 residues: CAWSVNSGGGETQYF. The CDR3 nucleotides read TGTGCCTGGAGTGTGAATAGCGGGGGGGGTGAGACCCAGTACTTC.

This clone was counted only a few times. This chain uses TRBV4-1 with TRBJ1-6, with TRBD1 as a possible D gene (5 bases). CDR1 MGHRA and CDR2 YSYEKL come from the germline V gene. Deletions cut 5 bases from V and 5 bases from J, with 19 bases between. The CDR3 loop spans 17 amino acids. CDR3 nucleotides: TGCGCCAGCAGCTTTAGTCGGCAGGGCGTTCATAATTCACCCCTCCACTTT. This codes for CASSFSRQGVHNSPLHF.

The rearrangement joins TRBV6-5 to TRBJ1-4; tentatively, D is TRBD1 (6 bases). CDR3 length equals 15 residues. The V end was cut by 6 bases, the J end by 5 bases, with 16 bases between. Per the germline V gene, CDR1 is MNHEY and CDR2 is SVGAGI. The DNA of the CDR3 is TGTGCCAGCAGGGGACACAGGACTCCCAATGAAAAACTGTTTTTT. Its protein product is CASRGHRTPNEKLFF.

The chain couples TRBV6-5 to TRBJ1-2; 7 nucleotides match TRBD1. The CDR3 runs 15 residues. With 6 bases clipped from V and 4 bases from J, the junction kept 11 bases outside the gene matches. Germline V lookup: CDR1 MNHEY, CDR2 SVGAGI. The CDR3 loop reads CASRDDRDPIYGYTF. DNA for the CDR3: TGTGCCAGCAGAGACGACAGGGATCCTATCTATGGCTACACCTTC.

This clone has just a few counts. The CDR3 nucleotides read TGTGCCAGCAGTGAGATTGCGAACACTGAAGCTTTCTTT. Protein sequence: CASSEIANTEAFF. The V call is TRBV27, the J call TRBJ1-1; D call uncertain. CDR1 and CDR2 from the germline V gene are MNHEY and SMNVEV (reference sequence). V was cut by 5 bases and J by 1 base, with 8 bases left in between. The CDR3 contains 13 residues.

The genes are TRBV5-8 and TRBJ1-5, with D tentatively TRBD1 (6 bases). The V gene's germline CDR1 is SGHTS and CDR2 YDEGEE. The CDR3 contains 14 residues. Trimming left V 5 bases short and J 3 bases short, with 12 bases between. The CDR3 is CASSRGQINQPQHF. The CDR3 region has the DNA TGTGCCAGCAGTCGCGGACAGATCAATCAGCCCCAGCATTTT.

The chain recombines TRBV19 with TRBJ1-1, with 10 bases lining up with TRBD1. The CDR3 runs 13 residues. From germline, CDR1 is LNHDA and CDR2 SQIVND (reference sequence). The V and J ends lost 5 bases and 8 bases, in that order; junction bases with no gene match: 5. The CDR3 loop is CASSGWTGGEAFF. The CDR3 bases are TGTGCCAGTAGTGGGTGGACAGGGGGGGAAGCTTTCTTT.

The chain joins TRBV29-1 to TRBJ2-3, with D unclear. The germline gives CDR1 SQVTM, CDR2 ANQGSEA. The V end was cut by 2 bases, the J end by 2 bases, with 5 bases between. This CDR3 comprises 12 residues. CDR3: CSVEIDTDTQYF. The CDR3, as DNA: TGCAGCGTTGAAATAGACACAGATACGCAGTATTTT.

This clone was detected once. This sequence joins TRBV2 and TRBJ2-2; 9 bases match TRBD1. V trimming: 4 bases; J trimming: 4 bases; junction bases outside the gene matches: 10. The CDR3 length is 17 residues. Germline values: CDR1 SNHLY, CDR2 FYNNEI. The CDR3 protein is CASSGAYGTGTTGELFF. The CDR3 DNA reads TGTGCCAGCAGTGGTGCTTACGGGACAGGGACCACCGGGGAGCTGTTTTTT.

The V gene is TRBV19, the J gene TRBJ2-4; 7 bases are shared with TRBD1. Trimming removed 7 bases from V and 1 base from J; junction bases left unmatched: 7. In germline, CDR1 is LNHDA, CDR2 SQIVND (reference sequence). The CDR3 covers 15 residues. CDR3 region: CASTDGTVAKNIQYF. The DNA of the CDR3 is TGTGCCAGTACCGACGGGACAGTTGCCAAAAACATTCAGTACTTC.

This chain links TRBV9 with TRBJ2-3; tentatively, D is TRBD2 (6 bases). This CDR3 has 15 amino acids. V lost 1 base and J lost 2, with 11 bases in between. Germline V gene sequence: CDR1 SGDLS, CDR2 YYNGEE. CDR3 in amino acids: CASSVRGGDTDTQYF. The CDR3 DNA reads as TGTGCCAGCAGCGTAAGGGGCGGGGACACAGATACGCAGTATTTT.

The chain carries TRBV6-6 and TRBJ2-2; D is perhaps TRBD1 (6 bases). CDR3 length: 15 amino acids. CDR1 MNHNY and CDR2 SVGAGI come from the germline V gene (reference sequence). The V end lost 2 bases, the J end lost 4 bases, and 11 bases lay between the germline ends. DNA of the CDR3: TGTGCCAGCAGTTACCCTTTAGGGGGCACCGGGGAGCTGTTTTTT. It encodes CASSYPLGGTGELFF.

DNA for the CDR3: TGTGCCAGCAGTAGCGGGTATTTCTCCGAGCAGTACTTC. Translation: CASSSGYFSEQYF. The gene calls are TRBV6-5 and TRBJ2-7; a weak D match, TRBD2 (6 bases). Germline assignment: CDR1 MNHEY and CDR2 SVGAGI. This CDR3 is built from 13 residues. V lost 5 bases, J lost 6 bases, and 14 bases lay in between.

This clone was found once. For the CDR3, the DNA is TGTGCCTGGAGTCAAGGACAGATAAACACCGGGGAGCTGTTTTTT. Protein sequence: CAWSQGQINTGELFF. The chain uses TRBV30 and TRBJ2-2; the D gene is possibly TRBD1 (6 bases). Trimming removed 2 bases from V and 2 bases from J, with 12 bases in between. From germline, CDR1 is GTSNPN and CDR2 SVGIG (reference sequence). The CDR3 loop spans 15 amino acids.

The sample holds one count of this clone. The chain couples TRBV11-3 to TRBJ2-2; D not certain. Trimming removed 5 bases at V and 6 bases at J, with 13 bases between. The CDR3 has 14 residues. CDR1 and CDR2 from the germline V gene are SGHNT and YENEEA. The CDR3 bases are TGTGCCAGCAGCCCCGTTCGGTCGTCCGGGGAGCTGTTTTTT. It specifies CASSPVRSSGELFF. Full variable domain (outside the CDR3, taken from reference TRBV11-3 and TRBJ2-2): EAGVVQSPRYKIIEKKQPVAFWCNPISGHNTLYWYLQNLGQGPELLIRYENEEAVDDSQLPKDRFSAERLKGVDSTLKIQPAELGDSAVYLCASSPVRSSGELFFGEGSRLTVL.

This chain joins TRBV13 and TRBJ2-5, with D unresolved. Germline loops: CDR1 PRHDT, CDR2 FYEKMQ (reference sequence). This CDR3 is built from 12 residues. V was trimmed by 4 bases and J by 3 bases, leaving 6 bases between them. The CDR3 region is CASSSTKETQYF. The CDR3 DNA sequence: TGTGCCAGCAGCTCGACAAAAGAGACCCAGTACTTC. The complete variable domain, with remaining parts taken from reference TRBV13 and TRBJ2-5, reads AAGVIQSPRHLIKEKRETATLKCYPIPRHDTVYWYQQGPGQDPQFLISFYEKMQSDKGSIPDRFSAQQFSDYHSELNMSSLELGDSALYFCASSSTKETQYFGPGTRLLVL.

On this clone itself: The junction differs from germline at one of its ends, possibly a read error. This chain joins TRBV7-9 and TRBJ1-1, with 10 bases identical to TRBD1. The CDR3 is made up of 16 amino acids. Germline V gene data show CDR1 as SEHNR and CDR2 as FQNEAQ (reference sequence). The CDR3 is CSSSYTRTGGSTEAFF. DNA for the CDR3: TGTTCCAGCAGTTACACTAGGACAGGGGGAAGCACTGAAGCTTTCTTT.

This sequence joins TRBV7-9 and TRBJ1-1, with a tentative D call TRBD1 (5 bases). This CDR3 has 13 residues. Germline loops: CDR1 SEHNR, CDR2 FQNEAQ (reference sequence). V was pared by 6 bases and J by 3 bases, with 11 bases between. CDR3 sequence reads: CASSRQTDTEAFF. CDR3 bases: TGTGCCAGCAGTCGACAGACGGACACTGAAGCTTTCTTT.

This rearrangement joins TRBV6-4 to TRBJ2-2, with D possibly TRBD1 on 5 matching bases. Trimming cost V 0 bases and J 1 base, with 9 bases left between them. The CDR3 has 16 residues. The germline V gene has CDR1 MRHNA and CDR2 SNTAGT. CDR3 residues: CASSDSGRENTGELFF. The DNA for the CDR3 is TGTGCCAGCAGTGACTCGGGCAGGGAGAACACCGGGGAGCTGTTTTTT.

Concerning this clone: Additional DNA sequences in this sample encode the identical CDR3. The rearrangement uses TRBV2 and TRBJ1-6; TRBD1 matches 8 bases. This CDR3 is 15 amino acids long. Germline CDR1 and CDR2: SNHLY and FYNNEI. V dropped 7 bases and J dropped 0; count of bases not matched to a gene: 2. In nucleotides, the CDR3 is TGTGCCAGCAACACAGGGGGCTCCTATAATTCACCCCTCCACTTT. Translation gives CASNTGGSYNSPLHF.

The V call is TRBV28, the J call TRBJ1-2; 8 nucleotides line up with TRBD1. Germline loops: CDR1 MDHEN, CDR2 SYDVKM. The CDR3 contains 14 residues. Losses at the gene ends were 6 bases for V and 3 bases for J; bases not matched to a gene: 6. The CDR3 nucleotides are TGTGCCAGCAGGTCGCCGGGACAGGACTATGGCTACACCTTC. It is translated as CASRSPGQDYGYTF.

The chain carries TRBV7-8 and TRBJ1-5; D not certain. Germline V gene data show CDR1 as SGHVS and CDR2 as FQNEAQ. V was shortened by 0 bases and J by 4 bases, with 13 bases between the two germline ends. CDR3 length: 16 amino acids. For the CDR3, the DNA is TGTGCCAGCAGCTTAGCAGAGACAATCATTAATCAGCCCCAGCATTTT. Translation: CASSLAETIINQPQHF. Supplemented by reference TRBV7-8 and TRBJ1-5, the full variable domain reads GAGVSQSPRYKVAKRGQDVALRCDPISGHVSLFWYQQALGQGPEFLTYFQNEAQLDKSGLPSDRFFAERPEGSVSTLKIQRTQQEDSAVYLCASSLAETIINQPQHFGDGTRLSIL.

Notes on this clone: The same CDR3 also results from other DNA sequences found in this sample. The V gene is TRBV5-1, the J gene TRBJ2-3; TRBD2 matches at 8 bases. This CDR3 spans 15 amino acids. CDR1 is SGHRS and CDR2 is YFSETQ in the germline V gene. Unmatched junction bases numbered 1, after V lost 0 bases and J lost 1 base. Written as DNA, the CDR3 is TGCGCCAGCAGCTTGGTGACTAGCGGCACAGATACGCAGTATTTT. This sequence encodes CASSLVTSGTDTQYF.